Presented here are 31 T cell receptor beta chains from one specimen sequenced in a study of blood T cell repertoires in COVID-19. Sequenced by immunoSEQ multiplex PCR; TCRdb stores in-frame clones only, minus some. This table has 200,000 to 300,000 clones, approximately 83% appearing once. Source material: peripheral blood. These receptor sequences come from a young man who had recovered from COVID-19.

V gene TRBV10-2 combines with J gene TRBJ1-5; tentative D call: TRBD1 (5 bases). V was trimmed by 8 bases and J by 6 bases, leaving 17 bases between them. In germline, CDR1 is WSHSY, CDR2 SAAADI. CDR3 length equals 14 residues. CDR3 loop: CASATRAWGQPQHF. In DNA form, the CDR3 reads TGCGCCAGCGCGACCAGGGCTTGGGGTCAGCCCCAGCATTTT.

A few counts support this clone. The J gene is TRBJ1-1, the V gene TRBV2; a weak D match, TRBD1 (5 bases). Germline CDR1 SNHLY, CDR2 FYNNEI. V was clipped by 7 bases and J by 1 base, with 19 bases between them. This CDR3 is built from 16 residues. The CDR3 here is CASITLPGRGNTEAFF. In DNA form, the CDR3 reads TGTGCCAGCATTACCCTTCCGGGGAGGGGGAACACTGAAGCTTTCTTT.

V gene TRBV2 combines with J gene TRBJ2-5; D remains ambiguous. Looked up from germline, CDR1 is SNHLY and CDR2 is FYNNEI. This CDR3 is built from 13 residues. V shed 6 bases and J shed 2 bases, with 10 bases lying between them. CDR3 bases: TGTGCCAGCAGCGGTCTATCTCAAGAGACCCAGTACTTC. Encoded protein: CASSGLSQETQYF.

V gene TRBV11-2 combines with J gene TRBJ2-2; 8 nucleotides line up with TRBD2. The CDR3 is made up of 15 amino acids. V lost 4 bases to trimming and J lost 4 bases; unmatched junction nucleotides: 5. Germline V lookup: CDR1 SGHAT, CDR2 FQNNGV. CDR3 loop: CASSSTGGRTGELFF. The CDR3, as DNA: TGTGCCAGCAGCTCCACGGGGGGGCGCACCGGGGAGCTGTTTTTT.

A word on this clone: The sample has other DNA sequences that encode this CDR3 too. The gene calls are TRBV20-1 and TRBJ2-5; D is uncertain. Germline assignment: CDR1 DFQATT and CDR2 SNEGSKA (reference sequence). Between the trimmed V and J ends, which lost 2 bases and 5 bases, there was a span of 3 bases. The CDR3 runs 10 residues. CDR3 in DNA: TGCAGTGCTAGACGGGAGACCCAGTACTTC. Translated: CSARRETQYF.

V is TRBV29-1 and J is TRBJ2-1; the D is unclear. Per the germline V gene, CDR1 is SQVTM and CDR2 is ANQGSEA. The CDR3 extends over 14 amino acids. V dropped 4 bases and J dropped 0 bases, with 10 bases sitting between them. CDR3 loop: CSVVQLSSYNEQFF. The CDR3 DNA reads TGCAGCGTTGTCCAATTGAGCTCCTACAATGAGCAGTTCTTC.

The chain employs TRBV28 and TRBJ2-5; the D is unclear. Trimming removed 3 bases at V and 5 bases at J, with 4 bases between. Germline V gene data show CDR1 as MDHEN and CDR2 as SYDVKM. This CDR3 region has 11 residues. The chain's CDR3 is CASSFGETQYF. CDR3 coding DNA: TGTGCCAGCAGTTTCGGGGAGACCCAGTACTTC.

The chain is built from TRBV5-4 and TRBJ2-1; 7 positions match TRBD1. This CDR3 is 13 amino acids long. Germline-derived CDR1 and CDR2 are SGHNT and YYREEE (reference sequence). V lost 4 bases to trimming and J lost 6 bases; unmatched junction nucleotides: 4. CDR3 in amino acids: CASSPDRLNEQFF. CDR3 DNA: TGTGCCAGCAGCCCGGACAGGCTCAATGAGCAGTTCTTC.

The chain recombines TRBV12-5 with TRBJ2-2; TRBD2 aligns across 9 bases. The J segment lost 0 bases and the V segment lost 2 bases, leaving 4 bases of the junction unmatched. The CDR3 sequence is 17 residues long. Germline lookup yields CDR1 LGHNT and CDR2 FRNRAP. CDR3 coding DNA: TGTGCTAGTGGTTTGTCGGCTAGCGGGACGAACACCGGGGAGCTGTTTTTT. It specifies CASGLSASGTNTGELFF.

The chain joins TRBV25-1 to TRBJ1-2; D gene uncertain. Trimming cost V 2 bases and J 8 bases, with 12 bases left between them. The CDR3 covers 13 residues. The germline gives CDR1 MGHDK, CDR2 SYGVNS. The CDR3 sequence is CASSEHTERGYTF. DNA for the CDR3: TGTGCCAGCAGTGAACACACAGAAAGGGGCTACACCTTC.

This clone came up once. The CDR3 loop is CASSFPGGNYGYTF. The CDR3 DNA sequence: TGTGCCAGCAGTTTTCCAGGGGGGAACTATGGCTACACCTTC. The gene calls are TRBV28 and TRBJ1-2, with TRBD1 matching over 7 bases. J lost 2 bases, V lost 3 bases, and 3 bases had no gene match. CDR1 MDHEN and CDR2 SYDVKM come from the germline V gene. CDR3 length: 14 amino acids.

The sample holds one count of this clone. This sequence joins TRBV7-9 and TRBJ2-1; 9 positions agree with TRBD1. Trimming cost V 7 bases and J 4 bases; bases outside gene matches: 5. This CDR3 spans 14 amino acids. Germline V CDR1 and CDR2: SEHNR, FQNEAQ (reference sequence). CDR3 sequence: CASTGTGIYNEQFF. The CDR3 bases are TGTGCCAGCACTGGGACAGGGATTTACAATGAGCAGTTCTTC.

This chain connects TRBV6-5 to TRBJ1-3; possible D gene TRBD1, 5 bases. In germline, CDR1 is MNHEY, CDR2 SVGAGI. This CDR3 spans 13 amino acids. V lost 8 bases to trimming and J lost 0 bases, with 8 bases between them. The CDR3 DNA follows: TGTGCCAGCCAGGGTGCCTCTGGAAACACCATATATTTT. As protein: CASQGASGNTIYF.

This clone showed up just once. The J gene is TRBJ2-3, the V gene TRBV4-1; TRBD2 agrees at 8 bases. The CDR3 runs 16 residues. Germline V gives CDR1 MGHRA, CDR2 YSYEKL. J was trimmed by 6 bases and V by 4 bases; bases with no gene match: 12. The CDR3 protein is CASSPYPGGGRDTQYF. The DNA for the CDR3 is TGCGCCAGCAGCCCGTACCCCGGGGGGGGGCGGGATACGCAGTATTTT.

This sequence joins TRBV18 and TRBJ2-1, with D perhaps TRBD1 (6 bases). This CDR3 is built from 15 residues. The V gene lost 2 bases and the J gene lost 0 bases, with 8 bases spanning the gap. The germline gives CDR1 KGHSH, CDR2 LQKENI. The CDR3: CASSPRGYSYNEQFF. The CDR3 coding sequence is TGTGCCAGCTCACCAAGGGGGTACTCCTACAATGAGCAGTTCTTC.

CDR3 protein: CASTLKQRGETQYF. The CDR3 nucleotides read TGTGCCAGCACCCTTAAGCAGCGGGGGGAGACCCAGTACTTC. V gene TRBV3-1 (or the pseudogene TRBV3-2) combines with J gene TRBJ2-5, with 8 bases lining up with TRBD2. J lost 5 bases, V lost 7 bases, and 9 bases had no gene match. This CDR3 comprises 14 residues. Germline V lookup: CDR1 LGHDT, CDR2 YNNKEL (reference sequence).

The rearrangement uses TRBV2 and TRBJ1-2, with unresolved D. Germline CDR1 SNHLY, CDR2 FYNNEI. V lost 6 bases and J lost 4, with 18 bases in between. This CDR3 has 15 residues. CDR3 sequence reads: CASSPGRRESYGYTF. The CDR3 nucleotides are TGTGCCAGCAGCCCCGGGAGGAGAGAATCCTATGGCTACACCTTC.

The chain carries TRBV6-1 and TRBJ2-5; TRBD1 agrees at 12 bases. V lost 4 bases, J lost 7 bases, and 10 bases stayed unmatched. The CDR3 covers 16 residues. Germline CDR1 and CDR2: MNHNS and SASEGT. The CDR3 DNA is TGTGCCAGCAGTGTACCGGGACAGGGGGCAGGAGGGACCCAGTACTTC. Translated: CASSVPGQGAGGTQYF.

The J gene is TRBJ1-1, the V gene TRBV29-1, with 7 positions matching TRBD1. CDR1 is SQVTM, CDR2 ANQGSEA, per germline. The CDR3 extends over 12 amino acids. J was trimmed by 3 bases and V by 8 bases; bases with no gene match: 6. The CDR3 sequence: CSIRQGDTEAFF. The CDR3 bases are TGCAGCATCAGACAGGGAGACACTGAAGCTTTCTTT.

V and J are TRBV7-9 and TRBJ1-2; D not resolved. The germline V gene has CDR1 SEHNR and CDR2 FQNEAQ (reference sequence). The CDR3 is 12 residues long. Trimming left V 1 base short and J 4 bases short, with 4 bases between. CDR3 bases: TGTGCCAGCAGCTTAGGAGGCTATGGCTACACCTTC. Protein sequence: CASSLGGYGYTF.

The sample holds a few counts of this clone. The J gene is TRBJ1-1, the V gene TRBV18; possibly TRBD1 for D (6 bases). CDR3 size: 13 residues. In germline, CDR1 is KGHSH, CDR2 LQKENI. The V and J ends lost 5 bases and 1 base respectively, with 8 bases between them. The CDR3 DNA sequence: TGTGCCAGCTCAGCGGACAGGAACACTGAAGCTTTCTTT. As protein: CASSADRNTEAFF.

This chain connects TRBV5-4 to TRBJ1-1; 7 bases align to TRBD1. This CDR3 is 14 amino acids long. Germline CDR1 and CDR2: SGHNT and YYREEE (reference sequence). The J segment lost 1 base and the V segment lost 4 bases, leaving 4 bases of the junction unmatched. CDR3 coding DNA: TGTGCCAGCAGCCAAGGACAGGAGAACACTGAAGCTTTCTTT. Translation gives CASSQGQENTEAFF.

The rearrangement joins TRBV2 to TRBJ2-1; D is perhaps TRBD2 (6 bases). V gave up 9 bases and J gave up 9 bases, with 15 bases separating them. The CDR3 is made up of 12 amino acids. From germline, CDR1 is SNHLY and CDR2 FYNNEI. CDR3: CASLAGQVEQFF. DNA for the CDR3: TGTGCCAGTCTTGCGGGGCAGGTTGAGCAGTTCTTC.

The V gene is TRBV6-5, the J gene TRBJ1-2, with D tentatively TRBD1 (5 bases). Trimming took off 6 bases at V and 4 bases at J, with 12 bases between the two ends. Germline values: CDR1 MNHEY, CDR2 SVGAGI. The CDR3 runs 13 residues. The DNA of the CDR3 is TGTGCCAGCAGCCCCCAGGGTCTCTATGGCTACACCTTC. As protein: CASSPQGLYGYTF.

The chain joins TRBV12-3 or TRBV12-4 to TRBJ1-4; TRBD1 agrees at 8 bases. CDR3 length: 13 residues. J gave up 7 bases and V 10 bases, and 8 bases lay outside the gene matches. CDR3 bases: TGTGCCACCCAGGGGGCGCGTACTGAAAAACTGTTTTTT. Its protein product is CATQGARTEKLFF.

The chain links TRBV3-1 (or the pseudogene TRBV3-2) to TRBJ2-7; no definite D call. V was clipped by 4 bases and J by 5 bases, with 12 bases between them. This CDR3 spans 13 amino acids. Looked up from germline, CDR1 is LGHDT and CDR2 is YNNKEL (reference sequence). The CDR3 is CASSPGYIHEQYF. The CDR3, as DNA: TGTGCCAGCAGCCCCGGGTACATCCACGAGCAGTACTTC.

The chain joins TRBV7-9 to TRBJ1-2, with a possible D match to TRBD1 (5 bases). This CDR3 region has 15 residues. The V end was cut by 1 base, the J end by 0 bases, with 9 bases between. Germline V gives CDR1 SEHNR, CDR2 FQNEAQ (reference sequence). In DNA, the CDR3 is TGTGCCAGCAGCTTAGGACAGAGCTCTAACTATGGCTACACCTTC. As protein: CASSLGQSSNYGYTF.

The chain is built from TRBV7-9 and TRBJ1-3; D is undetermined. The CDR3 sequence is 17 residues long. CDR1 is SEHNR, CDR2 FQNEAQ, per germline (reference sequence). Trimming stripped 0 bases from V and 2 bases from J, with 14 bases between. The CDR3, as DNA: TGTGCCAGCAGCTTAGCACTACGGATCCAAACTGGAAACACCATATATTTT. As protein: CASSLALRIQTGNTIYF. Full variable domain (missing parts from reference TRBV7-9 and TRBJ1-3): DTGVSQNPRHKITKRGQNVTFRCDPISEHNRLYWYRQTLGQGPEFLTYFQNEAQLEKSRLLSDRFSAERPKGSFSTLEIQRTEQGDSAMYLCASSLALRIQTGNTIYFGEGSWLTVV.

CDR3 in amino acids: CASAVRQAEETQYF. The CDR3 bases are TGTGCCAGCGCCGTGAGACAGGCGGAAGAGACCCAGTACTTC. The chain links TRBV7-6 to TRBJ2-5, with a weak D call TRBD1 (6 bases). Trimming shortened V by 8 bases and J by 3 bases, and 16 bases separated the two germline ends. The CDR3 runs to 14 residues. Germline V gives CDR1 SGHVS, CDR2 FNYEAQ.

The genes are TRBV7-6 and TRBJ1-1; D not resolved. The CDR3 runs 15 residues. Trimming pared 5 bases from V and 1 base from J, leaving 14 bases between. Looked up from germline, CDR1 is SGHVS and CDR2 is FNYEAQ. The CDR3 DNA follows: TGTGCCAGCAGCCCCCCCCGAGCGGAGAACACTGAAGCTTTCTTT. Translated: CASSPPRAENTEAFF.

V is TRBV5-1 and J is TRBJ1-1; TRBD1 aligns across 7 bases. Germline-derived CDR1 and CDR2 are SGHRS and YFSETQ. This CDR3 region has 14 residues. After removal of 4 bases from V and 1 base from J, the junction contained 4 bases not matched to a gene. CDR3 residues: CASSTRTGNTEAFF. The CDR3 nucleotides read TGCGCCAGCAGCACTAGGACAGGGAACACTGAAGCTTTCTTT.